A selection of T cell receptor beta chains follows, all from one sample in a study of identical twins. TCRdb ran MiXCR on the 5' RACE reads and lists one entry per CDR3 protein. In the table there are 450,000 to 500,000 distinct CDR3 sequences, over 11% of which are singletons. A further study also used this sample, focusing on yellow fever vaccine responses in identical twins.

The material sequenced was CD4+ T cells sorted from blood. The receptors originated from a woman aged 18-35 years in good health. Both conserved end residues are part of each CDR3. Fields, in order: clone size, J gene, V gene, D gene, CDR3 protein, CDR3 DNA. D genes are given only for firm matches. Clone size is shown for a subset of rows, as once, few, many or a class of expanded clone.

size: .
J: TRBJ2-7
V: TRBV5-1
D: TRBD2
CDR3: CASSAPGLAFSGEQYF
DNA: TGCGCCAGCAGCGCGCCGGGACTAGCGTTTTCGGGGGAGCAGTACTTC

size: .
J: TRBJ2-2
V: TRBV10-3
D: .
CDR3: CAILQMTDGELFF
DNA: TGTGCCATTTTACAGATGACGGACGGGGAGCTGTTTTTT

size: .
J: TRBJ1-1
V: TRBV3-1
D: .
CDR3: CASSHRMSGEAFF
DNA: TGTGCCAGCAGCCATCGGATGTCTGGTGAAGCTTTCTTT

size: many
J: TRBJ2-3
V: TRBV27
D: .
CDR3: CASSLRLAGGTDTQYF
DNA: TGTGCCAGCAGTTTAAGGCTAGCAGGAGGCACAGATACGCAGTATTTT

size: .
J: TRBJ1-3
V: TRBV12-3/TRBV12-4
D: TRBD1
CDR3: CASRYRGTGNTIYF
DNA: TGTGCCAGCAGGTACAGGGGGACTGGAAACACCATATATTTT

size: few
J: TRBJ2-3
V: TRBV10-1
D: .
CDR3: CASSDEAGRSDTQYF
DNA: TGCGCCAGCAGTGATGAGGCGGGAAGATCTGATACGCAGTATTTT

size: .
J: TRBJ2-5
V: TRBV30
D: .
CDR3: CAWSVGVETQYF
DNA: TGTGCCTGGAGCGTAGGGGTCGAGACCCAGTACTTC

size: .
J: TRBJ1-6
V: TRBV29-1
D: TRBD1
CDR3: CSVLQGAGSPLHF
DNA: TGCAGCGTTTTACAGGGGGCAGGCTCACCCCTCCACTTT

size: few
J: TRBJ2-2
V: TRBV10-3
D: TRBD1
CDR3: CAISERGPGTGELFF
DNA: TGTGCCATCAGTGAAAGGGGGCCGGGCACCGGGGAGCTGTTTTTT

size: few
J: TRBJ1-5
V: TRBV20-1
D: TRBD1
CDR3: CSAMDRVGNQPQHF
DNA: TGCAGTGCTATGGACAGGGTGGGCAATCAGCCCCAGCATTTT

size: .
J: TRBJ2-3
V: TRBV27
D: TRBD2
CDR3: CASSSRGSGDVSQYF
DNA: TGTGCCAGCAGTTCCCGGGGTAGCGGGGATGTTTCGCAGTATTTT

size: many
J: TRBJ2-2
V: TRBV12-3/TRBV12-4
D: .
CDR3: CASSRGDTGELFF
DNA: TGTGCCAGCAGCCGCGGGGACACCGGGGAGCTGTTTTTT

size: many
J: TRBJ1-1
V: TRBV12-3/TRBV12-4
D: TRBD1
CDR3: CASSFRGRGEAFF
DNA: TGTGCCAGCAGTTTTAGGGGGCGGGGTGAAGCTTTCTTT

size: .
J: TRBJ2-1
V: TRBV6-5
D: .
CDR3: CASSYSGVAYNEQFF
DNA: TGTGCCAGCAGTTACTCCGGCGTTGCCTACAATGAGCAGTTCTTC

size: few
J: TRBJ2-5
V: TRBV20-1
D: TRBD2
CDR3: CSAMRTSGEETQYF
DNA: TGCAGTGCTATGCGGACTAGCGGGGAAGAGACCCAGTACTTC

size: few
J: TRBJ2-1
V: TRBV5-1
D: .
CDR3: CASSVTSYEQFF
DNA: TGCGCCAGCAGCGTAACTAGTTATGAGCAGTTCTTC

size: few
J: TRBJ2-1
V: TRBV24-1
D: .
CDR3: CATSDLTGNEQFF
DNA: TGTGCCACCAGTGATTTAACCGGCAATGAGCAGTTCTTC

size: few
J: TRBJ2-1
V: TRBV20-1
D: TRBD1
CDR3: CSAAWDRGNEQFF
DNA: TGCAGTGCCGCTTGGGACAGGGGGAATGAGCAGTTCTTC

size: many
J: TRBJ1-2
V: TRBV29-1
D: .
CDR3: CSVVGSGGYTF
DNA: TGCAGCGTTGTGGGTTCGGGGGGCTACACCTTC

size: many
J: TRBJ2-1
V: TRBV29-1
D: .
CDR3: CSVDRSSSYNEQFF
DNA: TGCAGCGTTGACCGTAGCAGCTCCTACAATGAGCAGTTCTTC

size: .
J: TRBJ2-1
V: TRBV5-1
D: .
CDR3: CASSNPSYNEQFF
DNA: TGCGCCAGCAGCAATCCCTCCTACAATGAGCAGTTCTTC

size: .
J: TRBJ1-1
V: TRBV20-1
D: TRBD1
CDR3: CSAFGQGRTEAFF
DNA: TGCAGTGCTTTCGGACAGGGGAGGACTGAAGCTTTCTTT

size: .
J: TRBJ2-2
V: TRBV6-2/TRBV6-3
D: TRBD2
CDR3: CASRGSGSGAGELFF
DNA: TGTGCCAGCAGAGGTAGCGGGAGCGGGGCCGGGGAGCTGTTTTTT

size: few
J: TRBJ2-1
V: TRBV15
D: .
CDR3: CATSREDGQLYNEQFF
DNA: TGTGCCACCAGCAGAGAGGACGGGCAGCTCTACAATGAGCAGTTCTTC

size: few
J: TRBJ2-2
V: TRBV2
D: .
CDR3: CASSADFDPWVVPNTGELFF
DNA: TGTGCCAGCAGTGCTGACTTTGATCCTTGGGTGGTACCGAACACCGGGGAGCTGTTTTTT

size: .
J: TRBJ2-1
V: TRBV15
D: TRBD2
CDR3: CATSRAGGYSYNEQFF
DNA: TGTGCCACCAGCAGAGCGGGAGGGTATTCCTACAATGAGCAGTTCTTC

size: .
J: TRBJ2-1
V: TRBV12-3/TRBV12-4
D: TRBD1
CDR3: CASSLGTGGSNEQFF
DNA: TGTGCCAGCAGTTTGGGGACAGGGGGAAGCAATGAGCAGTTCTTC

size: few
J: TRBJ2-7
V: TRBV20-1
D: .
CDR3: CSASRGTLGYEQYF
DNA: TGCAGTGCTAGTAGGGGTACGTTAGGCTACGAGCAGTACTTC

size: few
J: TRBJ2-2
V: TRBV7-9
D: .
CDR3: CASSLTGPSNTGELFF
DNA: TGTGCCAGCAGCTTAACGGGACCTTCGAACACCGGGGAGCTGTTTTTT

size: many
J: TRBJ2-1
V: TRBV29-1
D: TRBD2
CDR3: CSVETSGGASSYNEQFF
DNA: TGCAGCGTTGAAACTAGCGGGGGGGCCAGTAGTTACAATGAGCAGTTCTTC

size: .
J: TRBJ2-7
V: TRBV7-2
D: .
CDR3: CASSRPGAVSSYEQYF
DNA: TGTGCCAGCAGCCGGCCGGGGGCGGTTTCTTCCTACGAGCAGTACTTC

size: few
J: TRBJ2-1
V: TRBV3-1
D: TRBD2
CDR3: CASSLDRGGATYNEQFF
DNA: TGTGCCAGCAGCCTTGACCGGGGGGGGGCTACCTACAATGAGCAGTTCTTC

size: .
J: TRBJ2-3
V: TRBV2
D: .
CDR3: CASSTSWDTQYF
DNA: TGTGCCAGCAGTACATCCTGGGATACGCAGTATTTT

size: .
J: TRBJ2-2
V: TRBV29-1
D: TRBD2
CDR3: CSVEIGTSRSTGELFF
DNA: TGCAGCGTTGAGATTGGGACTAGCCGGTCCACCGGGGAGCTGTTTTTT

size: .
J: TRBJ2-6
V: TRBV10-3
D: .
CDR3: CAISESTAAGANVLTF
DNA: TGTGCCATCAGTGAGTCGACGGCTGCTGGGGCCAACGTCCTGACTTTC